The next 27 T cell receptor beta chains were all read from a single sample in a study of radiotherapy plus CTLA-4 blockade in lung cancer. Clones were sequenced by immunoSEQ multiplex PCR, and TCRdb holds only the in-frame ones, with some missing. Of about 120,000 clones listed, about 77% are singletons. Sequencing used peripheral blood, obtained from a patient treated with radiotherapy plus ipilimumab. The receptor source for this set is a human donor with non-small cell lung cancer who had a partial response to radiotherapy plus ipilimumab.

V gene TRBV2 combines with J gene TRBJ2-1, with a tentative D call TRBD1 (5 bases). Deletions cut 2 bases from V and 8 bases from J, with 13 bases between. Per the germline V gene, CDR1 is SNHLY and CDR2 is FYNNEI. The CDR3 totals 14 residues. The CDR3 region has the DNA TGTGCCAGCAGTGAAATGGTAGGGGTTGATGAGCAGTTCTTC. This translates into CASSEMVGVDEQFF. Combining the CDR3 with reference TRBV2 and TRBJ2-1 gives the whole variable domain EPEVTQTPSHQVTQMGQEVILRCVPISNHLYFYWYRQILGQKVEFLVSFYNNEISEKSEIFDDQFSVERPDGSNFTLKIRSTKLEDSAMYFCASSEMVGVDEQFFGPGTRLTVL.

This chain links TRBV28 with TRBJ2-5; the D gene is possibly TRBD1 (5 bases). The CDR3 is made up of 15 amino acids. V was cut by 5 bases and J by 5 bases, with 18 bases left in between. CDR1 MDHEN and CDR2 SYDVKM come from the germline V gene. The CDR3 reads CASSASQALTETQYF. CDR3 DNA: TGTGCCAGCAGTGCCTCACAGGCCCTGACGGAGACCCAGTACTTC.

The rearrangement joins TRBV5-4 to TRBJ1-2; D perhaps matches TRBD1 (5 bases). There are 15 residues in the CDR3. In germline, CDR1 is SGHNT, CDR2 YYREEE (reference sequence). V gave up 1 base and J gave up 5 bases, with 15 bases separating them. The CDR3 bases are TGTGCCAGCAGCTTGACCAGTACAGGTGGATATGGCTACACCTTC. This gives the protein CASSLTSTGGYGYTF. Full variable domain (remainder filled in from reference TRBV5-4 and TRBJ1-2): ETGVTQSPTHLIKTRGQQVTLRCSSQSGHNTVSWYQQALGQGPQFIFQYYREEENGRGNFPPRFSGLQFPNYSSELNVNALELDDSALYLCASSLTSTGGYGYTFGSGTRLTVV.

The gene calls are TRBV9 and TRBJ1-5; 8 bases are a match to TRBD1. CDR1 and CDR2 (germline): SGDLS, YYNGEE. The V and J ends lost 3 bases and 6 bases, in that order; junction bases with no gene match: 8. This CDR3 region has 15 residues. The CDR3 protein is CASSGGQGSSQPQHF. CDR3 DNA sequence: TGTGCCAGCAGCGGAGGACAGGGATCGAGTCAGCCCCAGCATTTT.

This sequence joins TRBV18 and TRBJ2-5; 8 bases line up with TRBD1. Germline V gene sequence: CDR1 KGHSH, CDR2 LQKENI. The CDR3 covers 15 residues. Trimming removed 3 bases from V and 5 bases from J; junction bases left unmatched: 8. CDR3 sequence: CASSPRQGSMETQYF. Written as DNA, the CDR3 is TGTGCCAGCTCACCCCGACAGGGGTCGATGGAGACCCAGTACTTC.

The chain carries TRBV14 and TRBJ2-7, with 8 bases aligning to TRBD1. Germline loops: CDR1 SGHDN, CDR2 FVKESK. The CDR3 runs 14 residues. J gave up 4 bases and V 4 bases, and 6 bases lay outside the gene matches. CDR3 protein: CASSLGQGGYEQYF. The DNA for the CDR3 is TGTGCCAGCAGCCTAGGACAGGGTGGGTACGAGCAGTACTTC.

CDR3 sequence (DNA): TGTGCCAGCAGCTTAGTGCAGGGGCGGAACACCGGGGAGCTGTTTTTT. This gives the protein CASSLVQGRNTGELFF. J is TRBJ2-2 and V is TRBV11-3; TRBD1 might be the D (6 bases). The CDR3 consists of 16 residues. The germline CDR1 and CDR2 sequences are SGHNT and YENEEA. Trimming took 1 base from V and 1 from J, leaving 10 bases between them. Variable domain in full (rest from reference TRBV11-3 and TRBJ2-2): EAGVVQSPRYKIIEKKQPVAFWCNPISGHNTLYWYLQNLGQGPELLIRYENEEAVDDSQLPKDRFSAERLKGVDSTLKIQPAELGDSAVYLCASSLVQGRNTGELFFGEGSRLTVL.

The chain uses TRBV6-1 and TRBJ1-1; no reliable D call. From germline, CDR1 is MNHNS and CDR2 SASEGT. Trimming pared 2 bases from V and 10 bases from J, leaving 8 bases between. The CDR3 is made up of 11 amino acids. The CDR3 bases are TGTGCCAGCAGTGAAACTACGGGAGCTTTCTTT. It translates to CASSETTGAFF.

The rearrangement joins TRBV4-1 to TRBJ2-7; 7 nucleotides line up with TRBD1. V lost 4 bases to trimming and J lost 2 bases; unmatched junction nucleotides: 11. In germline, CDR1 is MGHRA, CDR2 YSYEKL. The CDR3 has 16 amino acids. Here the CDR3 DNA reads TGCGCCAGCAGCCGGGATACCCAGACAGGGACCTACGAGCAGTACTTC. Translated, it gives CASSRDTQTGTYEQYF.

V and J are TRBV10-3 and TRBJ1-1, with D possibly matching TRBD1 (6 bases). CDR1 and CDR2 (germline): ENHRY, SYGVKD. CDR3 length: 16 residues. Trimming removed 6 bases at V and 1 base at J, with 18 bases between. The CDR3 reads CAIRGTTGGENTEAFF. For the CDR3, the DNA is TGTGCCATCAGGGGGACAACGGGGGGTGAGAACACTGAAGCTTTCTTT.

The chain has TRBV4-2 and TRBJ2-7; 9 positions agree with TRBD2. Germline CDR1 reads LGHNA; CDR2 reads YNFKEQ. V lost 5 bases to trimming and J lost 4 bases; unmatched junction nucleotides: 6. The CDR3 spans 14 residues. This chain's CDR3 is CASSIAGAFYEQYF. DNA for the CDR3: TGTGCCAGCAGCATAGCGGGAGCGTTTTACGAGCAGTACTTC.

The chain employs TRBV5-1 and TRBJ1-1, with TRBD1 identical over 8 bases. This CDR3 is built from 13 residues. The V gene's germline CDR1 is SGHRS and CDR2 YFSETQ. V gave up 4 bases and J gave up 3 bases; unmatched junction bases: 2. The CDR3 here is CASSIQGDTEAFF. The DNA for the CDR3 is TGCGCCAGCAGCATACAGGGGGACACTGAAGCTTTCTTT.

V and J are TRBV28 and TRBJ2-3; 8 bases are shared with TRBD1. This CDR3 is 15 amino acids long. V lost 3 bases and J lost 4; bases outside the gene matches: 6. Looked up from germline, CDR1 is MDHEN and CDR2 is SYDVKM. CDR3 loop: CASSLADRVADTQYF. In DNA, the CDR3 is TGTGCCAGCAGTTTGGCGGACAGGGTCGCAGATACGCAGTATTTT.

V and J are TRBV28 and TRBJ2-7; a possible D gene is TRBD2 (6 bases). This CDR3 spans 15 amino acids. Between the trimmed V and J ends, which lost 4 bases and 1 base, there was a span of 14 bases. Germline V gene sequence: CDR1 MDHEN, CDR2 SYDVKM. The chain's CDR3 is CASSYRGIRSYEQYF. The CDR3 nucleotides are TGTGCCAGCAGTTACCGGGGGATCCGATCCTACGAGCAGTACTTC.

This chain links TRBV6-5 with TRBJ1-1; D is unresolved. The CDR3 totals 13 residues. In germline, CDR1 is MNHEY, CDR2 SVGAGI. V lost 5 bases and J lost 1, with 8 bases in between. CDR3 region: CASSRPGNTEAFF. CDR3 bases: TGTGCCAGCAGTCGCCCGGGGAACACTGAAGCTTTCTTT.

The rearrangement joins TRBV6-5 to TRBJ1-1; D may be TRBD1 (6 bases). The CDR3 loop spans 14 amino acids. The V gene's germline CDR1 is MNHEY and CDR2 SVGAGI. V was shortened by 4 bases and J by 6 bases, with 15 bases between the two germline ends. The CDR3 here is CASSLTGTISEAFF. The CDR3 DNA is TGTGCCAGCAGTTTAACAGGGACCATCTCTGAAGCTTTCTTT.

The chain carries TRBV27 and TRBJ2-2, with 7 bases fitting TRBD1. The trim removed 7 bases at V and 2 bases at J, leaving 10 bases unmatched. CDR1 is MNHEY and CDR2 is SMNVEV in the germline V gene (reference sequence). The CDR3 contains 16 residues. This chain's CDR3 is CASMTTGKGNTGELFF. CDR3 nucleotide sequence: TGTGCCAGCATGACGACAGGGAAGGGCAACACCGGGGAGCTGTTTTTT.

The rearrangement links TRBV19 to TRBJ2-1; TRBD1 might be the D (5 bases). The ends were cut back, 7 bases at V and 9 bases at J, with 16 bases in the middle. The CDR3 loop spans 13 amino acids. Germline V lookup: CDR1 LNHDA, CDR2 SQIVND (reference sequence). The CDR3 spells CASKSTPGIEQFF. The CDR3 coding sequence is TGTGCCAGTAAATCGACCCCAGGGATTGAGCAGTTCTTC. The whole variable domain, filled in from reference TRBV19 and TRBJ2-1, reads DGGITQSPKYLFRKEGQNVTLSCEQNLNHDAMYWYRQDPGQGLRLIYYSQIVNDFQKGDIAEGYSVSREKKESFPLTVTSAQKNPTAFYLCASKSTPGIEQFFGPGTRLTVL.

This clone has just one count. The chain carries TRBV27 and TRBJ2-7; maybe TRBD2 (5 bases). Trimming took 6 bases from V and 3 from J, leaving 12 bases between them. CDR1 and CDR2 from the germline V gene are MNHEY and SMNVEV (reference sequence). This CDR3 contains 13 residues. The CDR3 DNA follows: TGTGCCAGCAGCGTGGGAGTCGGCTACGAGCAGTACTTC. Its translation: CASSVGVGYEQYF.

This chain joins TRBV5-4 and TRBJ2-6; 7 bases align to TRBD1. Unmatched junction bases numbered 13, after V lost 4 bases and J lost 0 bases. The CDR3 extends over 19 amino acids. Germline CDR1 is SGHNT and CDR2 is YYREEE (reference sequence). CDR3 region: CASSPWTGPNYSGANVLTF. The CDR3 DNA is TGTGCCAGCAGCCCATGGACAGGCCCAAACTACTCTGGGGCCAACGTCCTGACTTTC. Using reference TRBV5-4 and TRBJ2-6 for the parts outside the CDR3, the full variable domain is ETGVTQSPTHLIKTRGQQVTLRCSSQSGHNTVSWYQQALGQGPQFIFQYYREEENGRGNFPPRFSGLQFPNYSSELNVNALELDDSALYLCASSPWTGPNYSGANVLTFGAGSRLTVL.

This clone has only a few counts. The CDR3 bases are TGTGCCAGCAGCCAAGTATCACTCGGAGCTTTCTTT. It translates to CASSQVSLGAFF. The chain uses TRBV14 and TRBJ1-1; no reliable D call. Germline CDR1 is SGHDN and CDR2 is FVKESK. The CDR3 is made up of 12 amino acids. The ends were cut back, 1 base at V and 10 bases at J, with 10 bases in the middle.

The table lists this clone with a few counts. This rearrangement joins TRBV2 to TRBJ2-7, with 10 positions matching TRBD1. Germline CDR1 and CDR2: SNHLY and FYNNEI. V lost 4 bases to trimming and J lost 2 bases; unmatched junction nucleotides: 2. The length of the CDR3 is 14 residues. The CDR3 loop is CASSGTGGTYEQYF. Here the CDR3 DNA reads TGTGCCAGCAGTGGGACAGGGGGGACCTACGAGCAGTACTTC.

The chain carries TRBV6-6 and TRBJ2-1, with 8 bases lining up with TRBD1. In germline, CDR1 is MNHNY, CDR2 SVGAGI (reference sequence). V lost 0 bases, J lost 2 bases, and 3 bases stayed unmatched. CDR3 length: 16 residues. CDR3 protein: CASSYSTGEPYNEQFF. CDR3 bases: TGTGCCAGCAGTTACTCGACAGGGGAACCCTACAATGAGCAGTTCTTC.

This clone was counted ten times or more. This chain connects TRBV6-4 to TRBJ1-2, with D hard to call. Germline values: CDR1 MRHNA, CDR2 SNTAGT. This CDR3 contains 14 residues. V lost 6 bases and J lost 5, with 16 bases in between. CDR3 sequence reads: CASSPGGQPYGYTF. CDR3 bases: TGTGCCAGCAGCCCCGGAGGGCAGCCTTATGGCTACACCTTC.

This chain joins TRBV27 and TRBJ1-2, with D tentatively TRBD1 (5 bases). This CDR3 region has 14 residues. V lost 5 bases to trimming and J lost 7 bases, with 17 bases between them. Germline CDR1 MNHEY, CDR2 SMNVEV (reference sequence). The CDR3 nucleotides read TGTGCCAGCAGTCCGTGGGACGGCGGGGGTGGCTACACCTTC. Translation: CASSPWDGGGGYTF.

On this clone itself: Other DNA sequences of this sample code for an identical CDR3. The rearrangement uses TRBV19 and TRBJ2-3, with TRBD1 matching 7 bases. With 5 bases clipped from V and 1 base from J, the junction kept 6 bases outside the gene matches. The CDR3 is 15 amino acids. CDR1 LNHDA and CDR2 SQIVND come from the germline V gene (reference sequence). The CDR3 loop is CASSSRQGRTDTQYF. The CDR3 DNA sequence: TGTGCCAGTAGTTCCCGACAGGGCCGCACAGATACGCAGTATTTT.

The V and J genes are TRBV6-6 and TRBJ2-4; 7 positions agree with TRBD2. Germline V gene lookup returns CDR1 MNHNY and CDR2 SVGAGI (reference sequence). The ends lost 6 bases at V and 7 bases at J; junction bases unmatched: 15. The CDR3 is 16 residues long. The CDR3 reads CASRSYVGGVGNIQYF. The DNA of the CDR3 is TGTGCCAGCAGAAGTTACGTTGGGGGGGTGGGGAACATTCAGTACTTC.